Reported below is one TCR beta chain. Indicated time point: patch test 3, about 24 weeks after DPC sensitization. Treatment given: therapeutic diphenylcyclopropenone sensitization with weekly scalp DPC. Every donor had alopecia and was 18 to 70 years old; all were suitable for DPC. Using its own MiXCR run on the RACE reads, TCRdb lists one record per CDR3 protein. This table holds just over 95,000 distinct CDR3 sequences, 27% found once. This sample is part of a study of human T cells and chemical hapten exposure. The V gene's germline CDR1 is SQVTM and CDR2 ANQGSEA. This CDR3 comprises 13 residues. The V gene lost 5 bases and the J gene lost 5 bases, with 12 bases spanning the gap.

Sequencing used whole blood, obtained in connection with sensitization to the hapten diphenylcyclopropenone (DPC). This receptor was taken from a man between 40 and 49 years old with alopecia areata. Some clones in this sample may be carry-over from other donors' samples. The rearrangement joins TRBV29-1 to TRBJ1-4, with unresolved D. As DNA, the CDR3 is TGCAGCGTTTACAATCATGGGAATGAAAAACTGTTTTTT. Amino acid sequence: CSVYNHGNEKLFF.